This T cell receptor beta chain originates from a study of blood T cell repertoires in COVID-19. For the study at large: There were acute and convalescent COVID-19 samples, and they came from the United States, Italy and Spain. Sample material is recorded as cDNA or gDNA derived from T cells, B-cell-depleted T cells, or PBMCs.

Per the original methods: By means of reference gene primer amplification, nucleated cell counts were estimated. Assay used: immunoSEQ multiplex PCR; TCRdb lists only in-frame clones, some missing. V, J and clone size reflect that table, while D and trimming were determined from the DNA. The data contain approximately 250,000 clones, roughly 90% of them singletons. V dropped 3 bases and J dropped 3 bases, with 5 bases sitting between them. Germline values: CDR1 SQVTM, CDR2 ANQGSEA. The CDR3 consists of 11 residues. This chain links TRBV29-1 with TRBJ1-2; D not certain. Source material: peripheral blood. This clonotype originated in a man aged 25-45 years who had recovered from COVID-19. The CDR3 bases are TGCAGCGTTGACGGGGACTATGGCTACACCTTC. Its protein product is CSVDGDYGYTF.